The table lists the clone carrying this T cell receptor (beta chain) with a few counts. The sample comes from a study of identical twins. MiXCR, run by TCRdb on the 5' RACE reads, gives a single entry per CDR3 protein. The table has fewer than 800,000 distinct CDR3 sequences, about 7.1% seen once. The CDR3 sequence is 15 residues long. With 4 bases removed from V and 5 bases from J, the gap between germline ends came to 17 bases. Germline V CDR1 and CDR2: MGHRA, YSYEKL. The sample also formed part of further work on yellow fever vaccine responses in identical twins.

The sample was PBMCs. This TCR derives from a woman in her late teens or twenties in good health. The chain has TRBV4-1 and TRBJ2-5; no reliable D call. CDR3 in DNA: TGCGCCAGCAGCCTCCCTTCCGGGCCCATGGAGACCCAGTACTTC. This sequence encodes CASSLPSGPMETQYF.